This note documents a single T cell receptor (beta chain) sequence. Produced via immunoSEQ multiplex PCR; TCRdb's table is partial and in-frame only. This sample has tens of thousands of clones, with just over 85% found just once. This record belongs to a study of T cells after posttransplantation cyclophosphamide. Sequenced material: PBMCs. The origin of this receptor is a man aged 25-40 years with a blood cancer, CMV-positive, and with a related stem cell donor.

Written as DNA, the CDR3 is TGTGCCAAAGGGACAGGGGATTACAATGAGCAGTTCTTC. Translating it yields CAKGTGDYNEQFF. The chain has TRBV21-1 and TRBJ2-1; TRBD1, as called in the table, went unchecked against the DNA. TRBV21-1 is a pseudogene segment. The CDR3 consists of 13 residues.